The 23 T cell receptor beta chains reported below all come from one sample, sequenced in a study of blood T cells in healthy people across ages. A second about 6 to 12 cycle PCR used barcoded and J-beta primers. TCRdb re-derived calls from the 5' RACE reads in MiXCR, one entry per CDR3 protein. The repertoire consists of about 1.5 million distinct CDR3 sequences, with approximately 43% occurring once and the leading ten covering about 4.1%. The sample comprised blood. These receptors were obtained from a woman under 30 in good health.

This sequence joins TRBV28 and TRBJ2-5; tentative D call: TRBD2 (6 bases). Germline values: CDR1 MDHEN, CDR2 SYDVKM. Trimming shortened V by 3 bases and J by 0 bases, and 14 bases separated the two germline ends. The CDR3 loop spans 16 amino acids. For the CDR3, the DNA is TGTGCCAGCAGTTTCGTGCCCTGGGGGGACCAAGAGACCCAGTACTTC. Translating gives CASSFVPWGDQETQYF.

The chain combines TRBV12-3 or TRBV12-4 with TRBJ2-7, with 7 bases lining up with TRBD1. The CDR3 consists of 16 residues. J lost 5 bases, V lost 3 bases, and 13 bases had no gene match. The CDR3 coding sequence is TGTGCCAGCAGTTTTCGGATGCTAGGGGGCCCCCACGAGCAGTACTTC. Protein sequence: CASSFRMLGGPHEQYF.

CDR3 residues: CASSVSQGGRLFSRETQYF. The DNA for the CDR3 is TGTGCCAGCAGTGTTTCGCAGGGCGGGAGATTATTTAGTAGGGAGACCCAGTACTTC. This chain links TRBV25-1 with TRBJ2-7, with 7 bases aligning to TRBD2. The J call is doubtful: the DNA matches TRBJ2-5 better. Germline assignment: CDR1 MGHDK and CDR2 SYGVNS. The CDR3 totals 19 residues.

Concerning this clonotype itself: A much larger clonotype is one base distant, so this may be a read error. In nucleotides, the CDR3 is TGTGCCAGCAGTCGACCAAGGATTGCAGGGAACAATGAGCAGTTCTTC. Its protein product is CASSRPRIAGNNEQFF. The chain has TRBV12-3 or TRBV12-4 and TRBJ2-1; D is perhaps TRBD1 (5 bases). Deletions cut 5 bases from V and 5 bases from J, with 19 bases between. The CDR3 totals 16 residues.

This clonotype was seen only a few times. The gene calls are TRBV12-3 or TRBV12-4 and TRBJ2-7; 13 bases map to TRBD2. The CDR3 contains 13 residues. J was trimmed by 7 bases and V by 6 bases; bases with no gene match: 3. The CDR3 DNA sequence: TGTGCCAGCAGGGGACTAGCGGGACGTGAGCAGTACTTC. Translation: CASRGLAGREQYF.

The chain joins TRBV7-2 to TRBJ2-3, with 12 bases identical to TRBD1. The CDR3 totals 16 residues. Germline assignment: CDR1 SGHTA and CDR2 FQGNSA. J gave up 4 bases and V 5 bases, and 7 bases lay outside the gene matches. The CDR3: CASSLQGTGGPDTQYF. The DNA of the CDR3 is TGTGCCAGCAGCCTCCAAGGGACAGGGGGCCCAGATACGCAGTATTTT. Filled out from reference TRBV7-2 and TRBJ2-3, the complete variable domain reads GAGVSQSPSNKVTEKGKDVELRCDPISGHTALYWYRQSLGQGLEFLIYFQGNSAPDKSGLPSDRFSAERTGGSVSTLTIQRTQQEDSAVYLCASSLQGTGGPDTQYFGPGTRLTVL.

The chain uses TRBV7-9 and TRBJ2-1; D may match TRBD1 or TRBD2 (6 bases each). From germline, CDR1 is SEHNR and CDR2 FQNEAQ (reference sequence). V gave up 6 bases and J gave up 5 bases, with 14 bases separating them. The CDR3 totals 14 residues. CDR3 region: CASRQGLRHNEQFF. The CDR3 nucleotides read TGTGCCAGCAGACAGGGACTCCGGCACAATGAGCAGTTCTTC.

On this clonotype itself: One end of the junction fails to match germline, which may point to a read error. This rearrangement joins TRBV29-1 to TRBJ2-3; 8 bases line up with TRBD2. CDR1 and CDR2 from the germline V gene are SQVTM and ANQGSEA. The length of the CDR3 is 18 residues. CDR3 nucleotide sequence: TGCAGCGTTGAAGGCGTCGGGAGGGGGGAAGATAGCACAGAGACGCAGTATTTT. Protein: CSVEGVGRGEDSTETQYF.

V usage is TRBV20-1 and J usage is TRBJ2-3; 10 bases line up with TRBD2. The CDR3 has 14 residues. After removal of 4 bases from V and 5 bases from J, the junction contained 6 bases not matched to a gene. Germline V gene lookup returns CDR1 DFQATT and CDR2 SNEGSKA (reference sequence). CDR3 amino acids: CSAKSGGAQDTQYF. CDR3 DNA: TGCAGTGCTAAAAGCGGGGGGGCCCAAGATACGCAGTATTTT.

A few counts support this clonotype. This chain connects TRBV27 to TRBJ1-5; 9 bases are shared with TRBD1. CDR3 length equals 16 residues. CDR1 and CDR2 from the germline V gene are MNHEY and SMNVEV (reference sequence). V gave up 5 bases and J gave up 7 bases; unmatched junction bases: 12. CDR3 nucleotide sequence: TGTGCCAGCAGTAGATCACGGGGACAGGGTTCCCAGCCCCAGCATTTT. The encoded protein is CASSRSRGQGSQPQHF.

The gene calls are TRBV30 and TRBJ1-2; D is uncertain. Germline CDR1 GTSNPN, CDR2 SVGIG (reference sequence). CDR3 length equals 11 residues. V gave up 6 bases and J gave up 3 bases, with 8 bases separating them. The CDR3 sequence is CACDGYYGYTF. CDR3 nucleotides: TGTGCCTGCGACGGGTACTATGGCTACACCTTC. Variable domain in full (rest from reference TRBV30 and TRBJ1-2): SQTIHQWPATLVQPVGSPLSLECTVEGTSNPNLYWYRQAAGRGLQLLFYSVGIGQISSEVPQNLSASRPQDRQFILSSKKLLLSDSGFYLCACDGYYGYTFGSGTRLTVV.

Concerning this clonotype itself: A much larger clone lies one base from this, so it may be a read error. J is TRBJ1-5 and V is TRBV9; tentatively, D is TRBD1 (6 bases). Germline CDR1 and CDR2: SGDLS and YYNGEE. CDR3 length: 14 residues. V dropped 5 bases and J dropped 3 bases, with 12 bases sitting between them. The CDR3 sequence: CASSLRDNNQPQHF. The CDR3 DNA reads as TGTGCCAGCAGTCTCCGGGACAACAATCAGCCCCAGCATTTT.

This clonotype was seen more than once but under ten times. This sequence joins TRBV7-3 and TRBJ2-1; no clear D. Germline V gene lookup returns CDR1 SGHTA and CDR2 FQGTGA. The CDR3 runs to 14 residues. The germline V and J ends were trimmed by 3 bases and 8 bases, with 14 bases remaining between them. CDR3 bases: TGTGCCAGCAGCTTTCACAACTTATGGGATGAGCAGTTCTTC. This sequence encodes CASSFHNLWDEQFF.

Turning to this clonotype: At one end the junction does not follow the germline gene, possibly because of a read error. V usage is TRBV4-3 and J usage is TRBJ2-5; a weak D match, TRBD1 (5 bases). The CDR3 totals 15 residues. Germline CDR1 and CDR2: LGHNA and YSLEER. The CDR3: CASGQVYQGRETQYF. CDR3 DNA sequence: TGCGCCAGCGGCCAAGTTTACCAGGGCCGAGAGACCCAGTACTTC.

The J gene is TRBJ1-2, the V gene TRBV29-1, with D perhaps TRBD1 (5 bases). The germline V gene has CDR1 SQVTM and CDR2 ANQGSEA. V shed 5 bases and J shed 2 bases, with 9 bases lying between them. CDR3 length equals 12 residues. CDR3 sequence (DNA): TGCAGCGTTAGCGGGGGAAACTATGGCTACACCTTC. Residues: CSVSGGNYGYTF.

The gene calls are TRBV21-1 and TRBJ2-7; TRBD1 is the table's D call and was not checked against the DNA. TRBV21-1 is a known pseudogene. This CDR3 has 17 residues. The CDR3 region is CASSTRTGETRRYEQYF. As DNA, the CDR3 is TGTGCCAGCAGCACACGGACAGGGGAAACCCGTCGCTACGAGCAGTACTTC.

The CDR3 spells CASSRTRGVQETQYF. In DNA, the CDR3 is TGTGCCAGCAGCCGAACGCGAGGTGTACAAGAGACCCAGTACTTC. This chain uses TRBV7-2 with TRBJ2-5; D not certain. The V end was cut by 5 bases, the J end by 2 bases, with 15 bases between. CDR3 length: 15 residues. Germline V lookup: CDR1 SGHTA, CDR2 FQGNSA.

This clonotype was counted at least ten times. The V gene is TRBV6-6, the J gene TRBJ2-7, with D unclear. The V end lost 0 bases, the J end lost 3 bases, and 9 bases lay between the germline ends. In germline, CDR1 is MNHNY, CDR2 SVGAGI (reference sequence). This CDR3 has 14 residues. The CDR3 nucleotides are TGTGCCAGCAGTTACTCTGGGGTATTCTACGAGCAGTACTTC. Protein: CASSYSGVFYEQYF.

The rearrangement joins TRBV21-1 to TRBJ2-5; the D segment call TRBD1 is taken from the table without a DNA check. TRBV21-1 is recorded as a pseudogene. The CDR3 is made up of 16 amino acids. CDR3 in DNA: TGTGCCAGCAGCAACTCCGGCAGGGGCTTAGTGGAGACCCAGTACTTC. It yields the protein CASSNSGRGLVETQYF.

V usage is TRBV5-6 and J usage is TRBJ1-6; 8 bases align to TRBD1. Germline V gives CDR1 SGHDT, CDR2 YYEEEE. V shed 4 bases and J 0 bases; nucleotides not matched to a gene: 3. This CDR3 spans 16 amino acids. The CDR3 DNA sequence: TGTGCCAGCAGCGGGACAGGAGACTCCTATAATTCACCCCTCCACTTT. Its protein is CASSGTGDSYNSPLHF.

This clonotype has just a few counts. The chain employs TRBV20-1 and TRBJ1-2; TRBD1 is a possible D gene (5 bases). Trimming cost V 3 bases and J 4 bases, with 15 bases left between them. Germline V lookup: CDR1 DFQATT, CDR2 SNEGSKA (reference sequence). The CDR3 runs to 14 residues. CDR3: CSARGDREGYGYTF. CDR3 nucleotide sequence: TGCAGTGCTAGGGGGGATCGCGAGGGCTATGGCTACACCTTC.

Only a few counts were recorded for this clonotype. The chain links TRBV12-3 or TRBV12-4 to TRBJ2-3; D may correspond to TRBD1 or TRBD2 (5 bases each). This CDR3 has 13 residues. The ends were cut back, 5 bases at V and 2 bases at J, with 8 bases in the middle. The CDR3: CASSMGTTDTQYF. The CDR3 DNA reads as TGTGCCAGCAGTATGGGGACCACAGATACGCAGTATTTT.

This clonotype was detected a few times. This rearrangement joins TRBV2 to TRBJ1-2, with unresolved D. Trimming cost V 7 bases and J 1 base, with 16 bases left between them. The CDR3 is 15 amino acids. Looked up from germline, CDR1 is SNHLY and CDR2 is FYNNEI. The CDR3 region has the DNA TGTGCCAGCAACTCAGTAAGACAACTTAACTATGGCTACACCTTC. Translating it yields CASNSVRQLNYGYTF.